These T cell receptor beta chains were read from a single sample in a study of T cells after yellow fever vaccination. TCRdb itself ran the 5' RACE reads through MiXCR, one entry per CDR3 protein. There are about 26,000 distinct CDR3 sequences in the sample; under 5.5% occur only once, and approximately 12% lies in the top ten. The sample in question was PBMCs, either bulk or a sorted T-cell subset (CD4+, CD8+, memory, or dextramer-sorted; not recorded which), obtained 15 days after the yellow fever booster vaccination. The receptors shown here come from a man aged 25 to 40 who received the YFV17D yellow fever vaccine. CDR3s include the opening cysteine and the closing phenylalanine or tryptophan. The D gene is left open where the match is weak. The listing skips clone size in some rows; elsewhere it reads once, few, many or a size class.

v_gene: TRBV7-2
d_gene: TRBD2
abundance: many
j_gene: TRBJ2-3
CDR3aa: CASSPAGGPTDTQYF
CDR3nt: TGTGCCAGCAGCCCCGCGGGAGGGCCCACAGATACGCAGTATTTT

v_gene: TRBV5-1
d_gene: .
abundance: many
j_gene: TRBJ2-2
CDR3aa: CASSLDVPNTGELFF
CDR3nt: TGCGCCAGCAGCTTGGATGTGCCAAACACCGGGGAGCTGTTTTTT

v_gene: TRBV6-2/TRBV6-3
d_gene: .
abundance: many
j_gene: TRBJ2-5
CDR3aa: CASRSTGQETQYF
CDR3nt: TGTGCCAGCAGATCGACAGGACAAGAGACCCAGTACTTC

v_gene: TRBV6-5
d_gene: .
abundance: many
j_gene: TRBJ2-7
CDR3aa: CASSYSGYQQYF
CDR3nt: TGTGCCAGCAGTTACTCGGGGTACCAGCAGTACTTC

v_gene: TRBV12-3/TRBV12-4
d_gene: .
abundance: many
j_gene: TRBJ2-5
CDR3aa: CASSQIADQETQYF
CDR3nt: TGTGCCAGCAGTCAGATAGCGGACCAAGAGACCCAGTACTTC

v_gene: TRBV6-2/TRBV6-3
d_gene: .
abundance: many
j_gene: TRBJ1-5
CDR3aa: CASSYSMAPQHF
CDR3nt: TGTGCCAGCAGTTACTCGATGGCGCCCCAGCATTTT

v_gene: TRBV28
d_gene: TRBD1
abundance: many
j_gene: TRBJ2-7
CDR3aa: CASSSPTWTGQGYEQYF
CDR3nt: TGTGCCAGCAGTTCGCCCACCTGGACAGGGCAAGGCTACGAGCAGTACTTC

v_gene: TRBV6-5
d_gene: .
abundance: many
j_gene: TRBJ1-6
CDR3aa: CASSYSVQGSNSPLHF
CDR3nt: TGTGCCAGCAGTTACTCGGTCCAGGGGTCCAATTCACCCCTCCACTTT

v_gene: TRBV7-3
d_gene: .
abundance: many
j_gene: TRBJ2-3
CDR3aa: CASSLVHRSTDTQYF
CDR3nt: TGTGCCAGCAGCTTAGTTCACAGAAGCACAGATACGCAGTATTTT

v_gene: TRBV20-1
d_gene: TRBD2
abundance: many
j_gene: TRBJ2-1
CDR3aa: CSARQGLAGVEQFF
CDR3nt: TGCAGTGCTAGACAGGGACTAGCGGGAGTGGAGCAGTTCTTC

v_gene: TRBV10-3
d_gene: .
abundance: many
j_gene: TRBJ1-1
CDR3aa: CAISGLTGNTEAFF
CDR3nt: TGTGCCATCAGTGGACTAACAGGGAACACTGAAGCTTTCTTT

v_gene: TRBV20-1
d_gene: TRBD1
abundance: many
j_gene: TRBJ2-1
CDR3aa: CSAGTGQGYNEQFF
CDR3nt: TGCAGTGCCGGAACGGGACAGGGATACAATGAGCAGTTCTTC

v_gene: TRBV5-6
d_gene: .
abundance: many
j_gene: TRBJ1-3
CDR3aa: CASCRRSGNTIYF
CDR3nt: TGTGCCAGCTGCCGGCGATCTGGAAACACCATATATTTT

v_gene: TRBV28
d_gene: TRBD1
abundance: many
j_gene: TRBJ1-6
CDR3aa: CASSSQDRGFANSPLHF
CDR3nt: TGTGCCAGCAGTTCACAGGACAGGGGATTTGCGAATTCACCCCTCCACTTT

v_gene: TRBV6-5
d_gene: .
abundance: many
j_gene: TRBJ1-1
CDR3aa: CASWIRRDGSAFF
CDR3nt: TGTGCCAGCTGGATTCGAAGGGACGGATCGGCTTTCTTT

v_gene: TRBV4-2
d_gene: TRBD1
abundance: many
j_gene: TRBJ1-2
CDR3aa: CASSQRDRGDGYTF
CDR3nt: TGTGCCAGCAGCCAACGGGACAGGGGAGATGGCTACACCTTC

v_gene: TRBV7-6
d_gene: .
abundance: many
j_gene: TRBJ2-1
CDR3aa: CASSFLGEQFF
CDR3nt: TGTGCCAGCAGCTTTCTTGGAGAGCAGTTCTTC

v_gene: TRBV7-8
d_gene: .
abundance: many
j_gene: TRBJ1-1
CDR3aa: CASSLVPREGSTEAFF
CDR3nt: TGTGCCAGCAGCTTAGTCCCACGGGAGGGTTCCACTGAAGCTTTCTTT

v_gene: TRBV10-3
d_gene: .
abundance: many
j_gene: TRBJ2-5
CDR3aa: CAISDSGGETQYF
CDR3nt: TGTGCCATCAGTGATTCAGGAGGAGAGACCCAGTACTTC

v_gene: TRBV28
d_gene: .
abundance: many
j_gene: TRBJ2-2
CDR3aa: CATHYGNTGELFF
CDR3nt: TGTGCCACGCATTATGGAAACACCGGGGAGCTGTTTTTT

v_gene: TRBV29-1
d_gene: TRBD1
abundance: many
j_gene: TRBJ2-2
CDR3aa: CSIRRGQEDTGELFF
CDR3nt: TGCAGCATCAGGCGGGGACAGGAAGACACCGGGGAGCTGTTTTTT

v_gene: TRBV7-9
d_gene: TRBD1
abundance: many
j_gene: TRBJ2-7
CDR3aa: CASSFGQGWRVEQYF
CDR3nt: TGTGCCAGCAGCTTCGGACAGGGGTGGAGGGTCGAGCAGTACTTC

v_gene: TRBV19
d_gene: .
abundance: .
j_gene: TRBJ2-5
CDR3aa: CASSTAGRETQYF
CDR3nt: TGTGCCAGTAGTACGGCAGGGAGAGAGACCCAGTACTTC

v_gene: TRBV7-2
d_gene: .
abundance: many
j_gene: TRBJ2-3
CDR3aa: CASSLALAGDTQYF
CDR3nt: TGTGCCAGCAGCTTAGCTCTCGCAGGGGATACGCAGTATTTT

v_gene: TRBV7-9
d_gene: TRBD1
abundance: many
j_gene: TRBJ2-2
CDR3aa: CASTPGTGANTGELFF
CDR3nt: TGTGCCAGCACCCCCGGAACAGGGGCGAACACCGGGGAGCTGTTTTTT

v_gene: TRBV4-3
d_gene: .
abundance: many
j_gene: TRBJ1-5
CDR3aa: CASSLDTRNQPQHF
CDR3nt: TGCGCCAGCAGTCTCGACACGCGCAATCAGCCCCAGCATTTT

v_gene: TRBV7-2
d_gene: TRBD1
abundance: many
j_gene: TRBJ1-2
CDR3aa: CASSQGVGGRGYGYTF
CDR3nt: TGTGCCAGCAGCCAGGGGGTTGGGGGCAGGGGCTATGGCTACACCTTC

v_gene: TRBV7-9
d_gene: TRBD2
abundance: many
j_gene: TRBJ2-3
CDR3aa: CASSSTSGRAFDTQYF
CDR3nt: TGTGCCAGCAGCTCGACTAGCGGGAGGGCCTTTGATACGCAGTATTTT